These 5 T cell receptor beta chains were sequenced from one sample in a study of T cells in women clearing cervical HPV infection. Profiling relied on immunoSEQ multiplex PCR, and the TCRdb table lists in-frame clones only, not all of them. Here the sample table reports about 19,000 clones. The specimen was blood buffy coat. The origin of the receptors is a woman aged 18 to 69 with a cervical HPV16 infection that either progressed to CIN3+ or cleared (not recorded which).

Concerning this clone itself: Read data end 3 residues before the CDR3 end; the end is taken from the germline J gene. The same CDR3 also results from other DNA sequences found in this sample. The rearrangement joins TRBV18 to TRBJ1-1; D is possibly TRBD1 (6 bases). Per the germline V gene, CDR1 is KGHSH and CDR2 is LQKENI. V lost 3 bases, J lost 1 base, and 6 bases lay in between. The CDR3 sequence is 13 residues long. CDR3 DNA, as far as it was read: TGTGCCAGCTCACCGGGACAGAACACTGAA. Protein: CASSPGQNTE. The entire CDR3 protein reads CASSPGQNTEAFF.

Comments on this clone: The read halts 3 residues ahead of the CDR3 end, with the missing end drawn from the germline J gene. The chain carries TRBV20-1 and TRBJ2-5, with 9 bases aligning to TRBD1. V gave up 1 base and J gave up 2 bases; unmatched junction bases: 8. The CDR3 consists of 16 residues. Germline CDR1 reads DFQATT; CDR2 reads SNEGSKA (reference sequence). This CDR3 reads CSARGGQGQIQETQYF. The CDR3 DNA, read in part, is TGCAGTGCTAGAGGTGGACAGGGGCAGATTCAAGAGACC.

This CDR3 reads CASSIKGGQGGETQYF. The CDR3 bases that were read are TGTGCCAGTAGTATAAAGGGGGGACAGGGAGGGGAGACC. The gene calls are TRBV19 and TRBJ2-5; 9 positions match TRBD1. The read halts 3 residues ahead of the CDR3 end, with the missing end drawn from the germline J gene. The V and J ends lost 2 bases and 5 bases, in that order; junction bases with no gene match: 9. The CDR3 consists of 16 residues. In germline, CDR1 is LNHDA, CDR2 SQIVND (reference sequence). The full variable domain, in which reference TRBV19 and TRBJ2-5 provide the parts outside the CDR3, is DGGITQSPKYLFRKEGQNVTLSCEQNLNHDAMYWYRQDPGQGLRLIYYSQIVNDFQKGDIAEGYSVSREKKESFPLTVTSAQKNPTAFYLCASSIKGGQGGETQYFGPGTRLLVL.

Concerning this clone itself: The DNA ends 3 residues before the CDR3 does, and the rest of the CDR3 is filled in from the germline J gene. The V gene is TRBV5-1, the J gene TRBJ1-5, with D hard to call. CDR1 and CDR2 (germline): SGHRS, YFSETQ. Trimming removed 4 bases at V and 7 bases at J, with 15 bases between. This CDR3 spans 14 amino acids. The DNA read from the CDR3 is TGCGCCAGCAGCGCCGATTCAGGAGGGCAGCCC. Translation: CASSADSGGQP. The whole CDR3 region reads CASSADSGGQPQHF.

Turning to this clone: The read halts 3 residues ahead of the CDR3 end, with the missing end drawn from the germline J gene. In the same sample, other DNA sequences code for this CDR3. This sequence joins TRBV4-2 and TRBJ1-3; the D gene is possibly TRBD1 (6 bases). V lost 4 bases, J lost 0 bases, and 25 bases lay in between. CDR3 length: 20 amino acids. CDR1 and CDR2 (germline): LGHNA, YNFKEQ. CDR3 DNA (partial): TGTGCCAGCAGCCGCCTCACAGGGTTCCGCTCTATCGGCTCTGGAAACACC. This translates into CASSRLTGFRSIGSGNT. The CDR3 as a whole reads CASSRLTGFRSIGSGNTIYF.